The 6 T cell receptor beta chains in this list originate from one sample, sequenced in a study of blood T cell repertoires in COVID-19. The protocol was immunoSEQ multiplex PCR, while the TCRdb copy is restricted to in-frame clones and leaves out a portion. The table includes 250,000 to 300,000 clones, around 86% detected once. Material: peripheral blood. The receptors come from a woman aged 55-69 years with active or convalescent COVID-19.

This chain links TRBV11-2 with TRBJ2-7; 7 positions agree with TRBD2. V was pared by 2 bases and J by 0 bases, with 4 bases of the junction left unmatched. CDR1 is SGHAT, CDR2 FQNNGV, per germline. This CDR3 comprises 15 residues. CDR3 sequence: CASSLRGGSSYEQYF. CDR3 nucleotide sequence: TGTGCCAGCAGCTTACGGGGAGGGAGCTCCTACGAGCAGTACTTC.

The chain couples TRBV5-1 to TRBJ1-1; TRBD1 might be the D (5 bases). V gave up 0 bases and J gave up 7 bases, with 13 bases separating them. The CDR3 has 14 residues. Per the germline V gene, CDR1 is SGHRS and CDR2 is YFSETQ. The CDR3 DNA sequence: TGCGCCAGCAGCTTGGATGCGGGGAGGGGTGAAGCTTTCTTT. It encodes CASSLDAGRGEAFF.

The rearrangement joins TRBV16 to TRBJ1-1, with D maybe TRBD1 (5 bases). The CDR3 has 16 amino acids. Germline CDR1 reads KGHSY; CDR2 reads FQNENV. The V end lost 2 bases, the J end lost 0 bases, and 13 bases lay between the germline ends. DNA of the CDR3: TGTGCCAGCAGCCAACTCCCCCAGACAGTGAACACTGAAGCTTTCTTT. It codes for CASSQLPQTVNTEAFF.

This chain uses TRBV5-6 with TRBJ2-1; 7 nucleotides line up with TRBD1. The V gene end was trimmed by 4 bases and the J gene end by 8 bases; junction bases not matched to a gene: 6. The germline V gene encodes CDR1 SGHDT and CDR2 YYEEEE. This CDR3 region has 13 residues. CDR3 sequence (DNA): TGTGCCAGCAGCGTCCACAGGGGAGATGAGCAGTTCTTC. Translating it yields CASSVHRGDEQFF.

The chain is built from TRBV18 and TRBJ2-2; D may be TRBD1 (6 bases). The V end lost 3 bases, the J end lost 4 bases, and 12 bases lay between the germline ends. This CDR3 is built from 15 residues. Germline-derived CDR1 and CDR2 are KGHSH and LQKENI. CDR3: CASSPRAGVTGELFF. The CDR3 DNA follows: TGTGCCAGCTCACCGAGGGCAGGGGTCACCGGGGAGCTGTTTTTT.

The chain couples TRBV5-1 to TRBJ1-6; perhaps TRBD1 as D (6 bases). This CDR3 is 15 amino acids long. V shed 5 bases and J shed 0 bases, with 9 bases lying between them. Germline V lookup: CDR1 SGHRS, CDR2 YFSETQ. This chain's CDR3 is CASSQGPSYNSPLHF. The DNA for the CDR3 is TGCGCCAGCAGTCAGGGGCCCTCCTATAATTCACCCCTCCACTTT.